What follows are 15 T cell receptor beta chains derived from one specimen sequenced in a study of shared clonotypes between healthy human individuals. CD45RO-negative cells were positively selected for CCR7, leaving out terminally differentiated effector memory CD45RA+ cells. TCRdb keeps only in-frame clones here, not all; method: immunoSEQ multiplex PCR. The sample includes approximately 740,000 clones, around 92% of them seen just once. What was sequenced was naive CD8+ T cells sorted from blood. These receptors originate from a man younger than 45 in good health.

The chain recombines TRBV29-1 with TRBJ2-5; 7 bases fit TRBD2. Trimming cost V 4 bases and J 6 bases; bases outside gene matches: 8. The CDR3 loop spans 13 amino acids. Germline CDR1 is SQVTM and CDR2 is ANQGSEA. In DNA form, the CDR3 reads TGCAGCGTTGCGGGAGGCCTCCTCCAGACCCAGTACTTC. Translation: CSVAGGLLQTQYF.

The rearrangement joins TRBV29-1 to TRBJ2-1; no clear D gene. The CDR3 is made up of 12 amino acids. Looked up from germline, CDR1 is SQVTM and CDR2 is ANQGSEA. Trimming took off 3 bases at V and 8 bases at J, with 11 bases between the two ends. In nucleotides, the CDR3 is TGCAGCGTTGAGTTCAAGAGCTATGAGCAGTTCTTC. Translating gives CSVEFKSYEQFF.

This rearrangement joins TRBV10-3 to TRBJ2-3; 8 positions agree with TRBD2. Germline lookup yields CDR1 ENHRY and CDR2 SYGVKD. Trimming at V came to 6 bases and at J to 4 bases, leaving 6 bases not matched to a gene. CDR3 length: 14 residues. For the CDR3, the DNA is TGTGCCATCAGCACCGGGACTAGTCCAGATACGCAGTATTTT. It codes for CAISTGTSPDTQYF.

This chain uses TRBV29-1 with TRBJ2-3; 9 positions match TRBD2. Looked up from germline, CDR1 is SQVTM and CDR2 is ANQGSEA. The CDR3 runs 16 residues. Unmatched junction bases numbered 8, after V lost 0 bases and J lost 4 bases. The DNA of the CDR3 is TGCAGCGTTGAAGACACCGGGACTAGCCCCCCAGATACGCAGTATTTT. This sequence encodes CSVEDTGTSPPDTQYF.

CDR3 amino acids: CAWSHGVGDLGEQYF. DNA of the CDR3: TGTGCCTGGAGCCATGGGGTTGGAGACTTAGGGGAGCAGTACTTC. The V call is TRBV30, the J call TRBJ2-7, with no clear D. Trimming cost V 3 bases and J 7 bases, with 22 bases left between them. This CDR3 contains 15 residues. Germline V gives CDR1 GTSNPN, CDR2 SVGIG (reference sequence).

The gene calls are TRBV15 and TRBJ2-3; D gene ambiguous. Germline V lookup: CDR1 LNHNV, CDR2 YYDKDF (reference sequence). This CDR3 has 14 amino acids. Trimming shortened V by 5 bases and J by 0 bases, and 9 bases separated the two germline ends. This chain's CDR3 is CATSSVSSTDTQYF. The CDR3, as DNA: TGTGCCACCAGCTCGGTTTCTAGCACAGATACGCAGTATTTT.

The rearrangement links TRBV4-1 to TRBJ2-1; D ambiguous. This CDR3 is built from 13 residues. Deletions cut 2 bases from V and 6 bases from J, with 8 bases between. CDR1 MGHRA and CDR2 YSYEKL come from the germline V gene. As DNA, the CDR3 is TGCGCCAGCAGCCAAAGGTTGGGCAATGAGCAGTTCTTC. It encodes CASSQRLGNEQFF.

This chain uses TRBV7-9 with TRBJ2-1, with D unclear. Trimming cost V 3 bases and J 6 bases, with 21 bases left between them. Looked up from germline, CDR1 is SEHNR and CDR2 is FQNEAQ (reference sequence). The CDR3 consists of 17 residues. CDR3 amino acids: CASSFPTRVVSGNEQFF. The CDR3 DNA reads TGTGCCAGCAGCTTCCCCACACGTGTCGTCTCGGGCAATGAGCAGTTCTTC. Looking up the rest from reference TRBV7-9 and TRBJ2-1 gives the full variable domain: DTGVSQNPRHKITKRGQNVTFRCDPISEHNRLYWYRQTLGQGPEFLTYFQNEAQLEKSRLLSDRFSAERPKGSFSTLEIQRTEQGDSAMYLCASSFPTRVVSGNEQFFGPGTRLTVL.

The CDR3 DNA follows: TGTGCCAGCAGCATAGGGGGCGGGGGTACCACCGGGGAGCTGTTTTTT. Its protein is CASSIGGGGTTGELFF. V gene TRBV7-8 combines with J gene TRBJ2-2; D might be TRBD1 or TRBD2, each matching 7 bases. Germline V gene sequence: CDR1 SGHVS, CDR2 FQNEAQ. The CDR3 loop spans 16 amino acids. Trimming cost V 5 bases and J 4 bases, with 17 bases left between them.

This chain uses TRBV7-7 with TRBJ2-5; 9 nucleotides line up with TRBD2. The CDR3 is 14 residues long. CDR1 is SSHAT, CDR2 FNYEAQ, per germline (reference sequence). Unmatched junction bases numbered 5, after V lost 4 bases and J lost 5 bases. In DNA, the CDR3 is TGTGCCAGCAGCTGGTTAGCGGGAGATGAGACCCAGTACTTC. Translation: CASSWLAGDETQYF.

The chain links TRBV19 to TRBJ2-7; D is unclear. Trimming removed 4 bases at V and 3 bases at J, with 13 bases between. The CDR3 extends over 14 amino acids. In germline, CDR1 is LNHDA, CDR2 SQIVND (reference sequence). The CDR3: CASSNRATYYEQYF. The CDR3 DNA reads as TGTGCCAGTAGTAACCGGGCAACCTACTACGAGCAGTACTTC.

This chain uses TRBV7-8 with TRBJ2-7; D remains unclear. Germline loops: CDR1 SGHVS, CDR2 FQNEAQ. CDR3 length: 13 residues. V was cut by 6 bases and J by 4 bases, with 13 bases left in between. The CDR3, as DNA: TGTGCCAGCAGTTCCCTCTCCGCATACGAGCAGTACTTC. The encoded protein is CASSSLSAYEQYF.

The chain recombines TRBV9 with TRBJ2-3, with a possible D match to TRBD2 (6 bases). The CDR3 has 14 residues. Trimming pared 4 bases from V and 2 bases from J, leaving 11 bases between. Germline loops: CDR1 SGDLS, CDR2 YYNGEE. The CDR3 bases are TGTGCCAGCAGCACATGGGACTCCACAGATACGCAGTATTTT. Encoded protein: CASSTWDSTDTQYF.

This chain joins TRBV4-1 and TRBJ2-2; the D call may be TRBD1 or TRBD2 (5 bases each). The CDR3 is 20 residues long. The V end was cut by 6 bases, the J end by 3 bases, with 29 bases between. CDR1 is MGHRA, CDR2 YSYEKL, per germline. CDR3 DNA: TGCGCCAGCAGTCATTATTCGTGGGGGAACTACGTGGGGCACACCGGGGAGCTGTTTTTT. Residues: CASSHYSWGNYVGHTGELFF.

The chain's CDR3 is CASRGAGEEAGELFF. The DNA of the CDR3 is TGTGCCAGCAGGGGAGCGGGAGAGGAGGCCGGGGAGCTGTTTTTT. V gene TRBV7-6 combines with J gene TRBJ2-2, with 8 bases aligning to TRBD2. Germline V lookup: CDR1 SGHVS, CDR2 FNYEAQ. The CDR3 loop spans 15 amino acids. Unmatched junction bases numbered 9, after V lost 6 bases and J lost 6 bases.